This T cell receptor beta chain came from a study of regulatory T cells in long-lasting Graves disease. Concerning this clonotype: The junction does not match germline at one end; this may be a read error.

Germline V gene lookup returns CDR1 MNHEY and CDR2 SVGEGT. This CDR3 has 11 amino acids. Relying on iRepertoire HTBI primers and Arm-PCR of CDR3 regions, the team built TCR beta libraries. TCRdb re-analysed the multiplex PCR reads in MiXCR, keeping a single row per CDR3 protein. The sample lists about 400,000 distinct CDR3 sequences; less than 25% were seen once. Time point given: persistent/refractory GD, antithyroid drugs over 5 years with positive TRAb. PBMC RNA served as the TCR library source. This specimen was peripheral blood mononuclear cells (PBMCs), taken when the disease was refractory, from a patient treated with antithyroid drugs. The J gene is TRBJ2-5, the V gene TRBV6-2 or TRBV6-3; D not resolved. This receptor was obtained from a female donor with Graves disease. CDR3 DNA: TGTGCCAGCAGTAACCATGAGACCCAGTACTTC. It encodes CASSNHETQYF.